Below, one TCR beta chain is given with its context. This entry comes from a study of blood T cell repertoires in COVID-19. Study at large: In each case, the material was cDNA or gDNA derived from T cells, B-cell-depleted T cells, or PBMCs.

Original handling: Cell counts per sample came from amplifying reference gene primers. This table comes from immunoSEQ multiplex PCR, and its TCRdb copy is limited to in-frame clones, with some not included. The V and J calls and clone size were taken over from that table, and D and trimming were inferred from the DNA. The sample lists hundreds of thousands of clones; less than 90% were seen once. The V and J ends lost 0 bases and 3 bases respectively, with 9 bases between them. Per the germline V gene, CDR1 is LGHNA and CDR2 is YSLEER. This CDR3 spans 14 amino acids. The TCR originated in a woman aged 50 to 60 with acute or convalescent COVID-19. The chain has TRBV4-3 and TRBJ2-7, with D perhaps matching TRBD1 (5 bases). Input material: peripheral blood. As DNA, the CDR3 is TGCGCCAGCAGCCAAGATAGGGGTTACTACGAGCAGTACTTC. It encodes CASSQDRGYYEQYF.